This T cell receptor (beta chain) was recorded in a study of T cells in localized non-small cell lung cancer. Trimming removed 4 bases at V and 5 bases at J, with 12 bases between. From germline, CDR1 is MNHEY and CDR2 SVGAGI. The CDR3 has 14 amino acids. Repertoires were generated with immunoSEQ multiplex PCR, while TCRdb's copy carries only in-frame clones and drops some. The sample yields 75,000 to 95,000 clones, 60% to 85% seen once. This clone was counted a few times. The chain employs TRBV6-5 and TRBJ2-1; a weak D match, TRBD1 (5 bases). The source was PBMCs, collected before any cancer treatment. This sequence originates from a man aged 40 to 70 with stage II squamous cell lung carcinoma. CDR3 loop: CASSLQDSHNEQFF. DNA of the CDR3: TGTGCCAGCAGTTTACAGGATTCTCACAATGAGCAGTTCTTC.